This TCR beta chain was sequenced in a study of vaccination and CD4 T cells after COVID-19. Treatment given: roughly ten-day PBMC culture with coronavirus spike peptide pools or control peptides (ViraFEST assay). Harvesting of the unexposed donor's CD4+ T cells predated the COVID-19 pandemic (2011-2018). As for this clonotype: Its antigen remains unidentified.

Oncomine TCR Beta short-read sequencing was applied to DNA from cultured CD4+ T cells. Scientists extracted genomic DNA from CD4+ T cells grown in culture. TCRdb re-derived calls from the PCR reads in MiXCR, one entry per CDR3 protein. The repertoire holds about 10,000 distinct CDR3 sequences, roughly 34% seen once, with roughly 15% in the top ten. The sequencing sample was made of CD4+ T cells from blood, cultured in vitro. This clonotype originated in a human donor in good health.

In DNA form, the CDR3 reads TGTGCCAGTAGTTCAGGGGTTACTAGCACAGATACGCAGTATTTT. Translation: CASSSGVTSTDTQYF. The V gene is TRBV19, the J gene TRBJ2-3; tentative D call: TRBD1 (6 bases). CDR3 length equals 15 residues. Germline loops: CDR1 LNHDA, CDR2 SQIVND (reference sequence). V lost 5 bases to trimming and J lost 0 bases, with 12 bases between them.